This TCR beta chain was recorded in a study of vaccination effects on CD4 cells after COVID-19. Study as a whole: BNT162b2 vaccine or mRNA-1273 vaccine was given to participants in two doses.

As to this clone: Its antigen remains unidentified.

Within the ViraFEST assay, antigen-specific CD4+ T cells underwent expansion with viral peptide pools prior to sequencing. Culture proceeded for 10 days, and CD4+ T cells were then isolated. It was between March and December 2020 that the person had a SARS-CoV-2 infection confirmed by PCR. Sequencing was performed with immunoSEQ multiplex PCR; in TCRdb, only in-frame clones are kept and a portion is missing. The repertoire holds around 25,000 clones, 69% seen once, with around 18% in the top ten. The source was CD4+ T cells from PBMCs cultured with SARS-CoV-2 spike peptides, collected before COVID-19 vaccination. The TCR sequence derives from a human donor who had a prior SARS-CoV-2 infection.

This CDR3 reads CASSVWNTEAFF. The CDR3 DNA follows: TGTGCCAGCAGCGTGTGGAACACTGAAGCTTTCTTT. The rearrangement joins TRBV11-2 to TRBJ1-1; D remains ambiguous. Germline lookup yields CDR1 SGHAT and CDR2 FQNNGV. V was cut by 5 bases and J by 1 base, with 5 bases left in between. The CDR3 extends over 12 amino acids.